This T cell receptor beta chain appears in the sequencing data of a study of T cell responses to AZD1222 COVID-19 vaccine. Generated by immunoSEQ multiplex PCR, the TCRdb table keeps only in-frame clones and is missing some. The table includes around 99,000 clones, 80% to 90% detected once. The material sequenced was peripheral blood, taken on day 0 of AZD1222 vaccination. The TCR sequence derives from an adult in good health.

In nucleotides, the CDR3 is TGTGCCAGCAGCCCGGTCCTGGGGTACACTGAAGCTTTCTTT. As protein: CASSPVLGYTEAFF. This chain uses TRBV7-9 with TRBJ1-1; no clear D. Germline CDR1 and CDR2: SEHNR and FQNEAQ (reference sequence). This CDR3 has 14 residues. V lost 5 bases to trimming and J lost 3 bases, with 13 bases between them.